The rows below give T cell receptor beta chains drawn from one sample of a study of blood T cell repertoires in COVID-19. The protocol was immunoSEQ multiplex PCR, while the TCRdb copy is restricted to in-frame clones and leaves out a portion. The profile shows around 46,000 clones, approximately 80% of them singletons. Sequenced material: peripheral blood. The receptors come from a human donor with active or convalescent COVID-19. The donor label of this sample is uncertain. CDR3s include the opening cysteine and the closing phenylalanine or tryptophan. Only part of the rows carry a size: once, few, many, or a class if the clone is expanded.

>TRBV19|.|TRBJ1-2
CAGTGRIGYTF
>TRBV5-6|.|TRBJ1-1
CASSSSRDWGLNTEAFF
>TRBV9|.|TRBJ1-6
CASSVEGRADSPLHF
>TRBV29-1|.|TRBJ2-1
CSVRTSGSPPEQFF
>TRBV9|few|TRBJ2-1
CASSPIPGTGGKNEQFF
>TRBV30|.|TRBJ1-5
CAWSSTGQPQHF
>TRBV4-2|.|TRBJ2-5
CASSQDSTSGSETQYF
>TRBV10-3|.|TRBJ1-1
CAISGRAGGTEAFF
>TRBV25-1|.|TRBJ2-5
CASSGSRRPQETQYF
>TRBV27|once|TRBJ1-2
CASSLDFRQGVDYGYTF
>TRBV29-1|.|TRBJ2-2
CSVSLTGELFF
>TRBV19|.|TRBJ2-5
CASSMNREETQYF
>TRBV2|.|TRBJ2-7
CASKRAYYEQYF
>TRBV9|.|TRBJ2-7
CASSGLADSYEQYF
>TRBV4-2|.|TRBJ2-5
CASSQGAGGGETQYF
>TRBV6-2/TRBV6-3|.|TRBJ2-1
CASSYSHQTGPNNEQFF
>TRBV4-1|once|TRBJ1-5
CASSLMSNQPQHF
>TRBV5-6|.|TRBJ2-7
CASSFQRGVESYEQYF
>TRBV11-2|once|TRBJ2-5
CASSPNAGVQETQYF